This paragraph covers one TCR beta chain sequence. One Seattle source followed patients from active infection through their disease course. These data originate in a study of blood T cell repertoires in COVID-19. Overall study: Acute and convalescent COVID-19 samples came from the United States, Italy and Spain.

Clones were read by immunoSEQ multiplex PCR, and TCRdb kept only the in-frame ones, dropping some. Among about 240,000 clones listed, about four fifths were seen once. The CDR3 is 13 amino acids. V was clipped by 3 bases and J by 5 bases, with 10 bases between them. Germline V gene data show CDR1 as MDHEN and CDR2 as SYDVKM. The clonotype comes from a woman older than 75 with COVID-19, enrolled during active disease. The chain carries TRBV28 and TRBJ1-1; tentative D call: TRBD1 (5 bases). Input material: peripheral blood. CDR3 sequence reads: CASSLSGYTEAFF. DNA for the CDR3: TGTGCCAGCAGTTTGTCAGGGTATACTGAAGCTTTCTTT.